This TCR beta chain originates from a study of shared clonotypes between healthy human individuals. Study as a whole: The study drew on two women and three men aged 18 to 49 as donors.

Assay execution proceeded at the deep level. This table comes from immunoSEQ multiplex PCR, and its TCRdb copy is limited to in-frame clones, with some not included. The sample carries roughly 2.6 million clones, roughly nine tenths recorded once. The germline V gene encodes CDR1 SGHTA and CDR2 FQGNSA. The CDR3 has 16 amino acids. The V and J ends lost 5 bases and 7 bases, in that order; junction bases with no gene match: 11. The sample was naive CD4+ T cells sorted from blood. Noted subset: CD45RA+ positively selected. The source is a man aged 18 to 29 in good health. This chain uses TRBV7-2 with TRBJ1-2; TRBD1 matches 12 bases. The CDR3 DNA follows: TGTGCCAGCAGCCTGGAGCCCGGGACAGGGGGCGGTGGCTACACCTTC. Translation gives CASSLEPGTGGGGYTF.